The 20 T cell receptor beta chains in this list originate from one sample, sequenced in a study of STAT5B mutations in CD4+ large granular lymphocyte leukemia (dated by TCRdb to the early 2020s). The library was built by means of the immunoSEQ multiplex PCR assay. Drawn from immuneACCESS, this table holds only the in-frame rearrangements with V and J called that TCRdb kept. Clones are partly lost; checked studies trace under half to an unresolved V gene and leave the rest unexplained. The table for this sample lists tens of thousands of clones; more than 70% of them were counted only once. The leading ten clones occupy 0.95% to 1% of the sample. Sample: CD4+ T cells from blood buffy coats. These receptors originate from a human donor in good health.

V usage is TRBV13 and J usage is TRBJ2-1; 8 bases map to TRBD2. V trimming: 5 bases; J trimming: 7 bases; junction bases outside the gene matches: 10. The CDR3 has 15 residues. Germline loops: CDR1 PRHDT, CDR2 FYEKMQ (reference sequence). The CDR3 DNA reads as TGTGCCAGCAGCAAACGGGAGGGGACGCCTAATGAGCAGTTCTTC. It translates to CASSKREGTPNEQFF. Looking up the rest from reference TRBV13 and TRBJ2-1 gives the full variable domain: AAGVIQSPRHLIKEKRETATLKCYPIPRHDTVYWYQQGPGQDPQFLISFYEKMQSDKGSIPDRFSAQQFSDYHSELNMSSLELGDSALYFCASSKREGTPNEQFFGPGTRLTVL.

This clone was observed a handful of times. CDR3 in DNA: TGTGCCACCACTAGCGGAGATCTTAGCTCCTACGAGCAGTACTTC. This codes for CATTSGDLSSYEQYF. The chain joins TRBV6-6 to TRBJ2-7; TRBD2 matches 8 bases. Germline CDR1 reads MNHNY; CDR2 reads SVGAGI (reference sequence). V lost 10 bases to trimming and J lost 0 bases; unmatched junction nucleotides: 11. CDR3 length: 15 amino acids.

The CDR3 DNA reads as TGTGCCAGTAACCTAGCGGGGGCGTACAATGAGCAGTTCTTC. Translating it yields CASNLAGAYNEQFF. The rearrangement joins TRBV19 to TRBJ2-1, with 10 nucleotides matching TRBD2. This CDR3 contains 14 residues. J was trimmed by 4 bases and V by 7 bases; bases with no gene match: 4. Per germline, CDR1 LNHDA and CDR2 SQIVND (reference sequence).

V usage is TRBV6-6 and J usage is TRBJ1-2, with D tentatively TRBD1 (5 bases). Deletions cut 5 bases from V and 6 bases from J, with 16 bases between. CDR3 size: 14 residues. Germline CDR1 is MNHNY and CDR2 is SVGAGI (reference sequence). CDR3 sequence reads: CASSRGEGRNGYTF. As DNA, the CDR3 is TGTGCCAGCAGTCGGGGGGAGGGGCGCAATGGCTACACCTTC.

The rearrangement links TRBV7-9 to TRBJ1-5; no clear D gene. With 3 bases removed from V and 5 bases from J, the gap between germline ends came to 5 bases. From germline, CDR1 is SEHNR and CDR2 FQNEAQ (reference sequence). The CDR3 covers 12 residues. This CDR3 is CASSFGDQPQHF. CDR3 coding DNA: TGTGCCAGCAGCTTTGGGGATCAGCCCCAGCATTTT.

The chain combines TRBV25-1 with TRBJ2-1; D might be TRBD2 (6 bases). The CDR3 length is 15 residues. The germline V gene has CDR1 MGHDK and CDR2 SYGVNS. V was cut by 3 bases and J by 0 bases, with 9 bases left in between. CDR3 residues: CASSDVGGSYNEQFF. The DNA of the CDR3 is TGTGCCAGCAGTGACGTGGGGGGCTCCTACAATGAGCAGTTCTTC.

The V call is TRBV6-5, the J call TRBJ2-7; D is ambiguous. In germline, CDR1 is MNHEY, CDR2 SVGAGI. The CDR3 spans 10 residues. Trimming removed 6 bases from V and 7 bases from J, with 7 bases in between. The CDR3 sequence is CASRSWEQYF. DNA for the CDR3: TGTGCCAGCAGGTCTTGGGAGCAGTACTTC.

V and J are TRBV15 and TRBJ2-7; D ambiguous. The V and J ends lost 5 bases and 2 bases respectively, with 7 bases between them. Germline V gene sequence: CDR1 LNHNV, CDR2 YYDKDF (reference sequence). The CDR3 consists of 12 residues. The CDR3 region is CATSSGPYEQYF. The CDR3 nucleotides read TGTGCCACCAGCTCAGGACCCTACGAGCAGTACTTC.

The V and J genes are TRBV10-3 and TRBJ1-6; D gene unclear. The CDR3 covers 14 residues. Per germline, CDR1 ENHRY and CDR2 SYGVKD. Trimming pared 4 bases from V and 0 bases from J, leaving 4 bases between. The CDR3 DNA is TGTGCCATCAGTGGGAGCTCCTATAATTCACCCCTCCACTTT. Amino acids: CAISGSSYNSPLHF.

The chain recombines TRBV7-2 with TRBJ1-3; D is unclear. The CDR3 runs to 11 residues. Germline CDR1 is SGHTA and CDR2 is FQGNSA. Deletions cut 6 bases from V and 9 bases from J, with 9 bases between. The CDR3 is CASSPAGTIYF. In DNA, the CDR3 is TGTGCCAGCAGTCCAGCAGGCACCATATATTTT.

The count of this clone is one. This chain uses TRBV7-2 with TRBJ1-4; 8 bases map to TRBD1. The CDR3 covers 14 residues. V was pared by 4 bases and J by 8 bases, with 6 bases of the junction left unmatched. From germline, CDR1 is SGHTA and CDR2 FQGNSA. This chain's CDR3 is CASSSQGAREKLFF. The CDR3 nucleotides are TGTGCCAGCAGCTCCCAGGGGGCGCGAGAAAAACTGTTTTTT. Full variable domain (remainder filled in from reference TRBV7-2 and TRBJ1-4): GAGVSQSPSNKVTEKGKDVELRCDPISGHTALYWYRQSLGQGLEFLIYFQGNSAPDKSGLPSDRFSAERTGGSVSTLTIQRTQQEDSAVYLCASSSQGAREKLFFGSGTQLSVL.

The chain combines TRBV14 with TRBJ2-1; the D gene is possibly TRBD1 (5 bases). CDR3 size: 14 residues. The germline V gene has CDR1 SGHDN and CDR2 FVKESK. Trimming removed 1 base from V and 9 bases from J, with 13 bases in between. The CDR3 DNA reads as TGTGCCAGCAGCCAAGCGATCAGGGCTGGTGAGCAGTTCTTC. As protein: CASSQAIRAGEQFF.

V is TRBV6-6 and J is TRBJ1-1, with 7 positions matching TRBD1. The germline V gene has CDR1 MNHNY and CDR2 SVGAGI (reference sequence). The ends lost 2 bases at V and 10 bases at J; junction bases unmatched: 7. This CDR3 is 13 amino acids long. The CDR3 sequence is CASSYDRDLLAFF. CDR3 DNA sequence: TGTGCCAGCAGTTACGACAGGGACCTCTTAGCTTTCTTT.

The chain joins TRBV6-4 to TRBJ1-4, with D unclear. Germline V gene data show CDR1 as MRHNA and CDR2 as SNTAGT. V dropped 5 bases and J dropped 4 bases, with 8 bases sitting between them. The CDR3 covers 13 residues. The CDR3 bases are TGTGCCAGCAGTCGGCAGAGTAATGAAAAACTGTTTTTT. Translated, it gives CASSRQSNEKLFF.

The chain links TRBV9 to TRBJ1-1; tentative D call: TRBD1 (5 bases). Germline CDR1 SGDLS, CDR2 YYNGEE. This CDR3 is 15 amino acids long. Trimming removed 4 bases from V and 1 base from J, with 14 bases in between. The CDR3 sequence: CASSFAGTANTEAFF. The CDR3 DNA sequence: TGTGCCAGCAGCTTTGCCGGGACGGCGAACACTGAAGCTTTCTTT.

The table lists this clone with a count of one. This chain links TRBV10-3 with TRBJ1-2, with D unresolved. Germline V gene lookup returns CDR1 ENHRY and CDR2 SYGVKD. V lost 0 bases and J 4 bases, leaving 6 bases between the germline ends. The CDR3 totals 13 residues. CDR3 coding DNA: TGTGCCATCAGTGAGTCAGGGTTCTATGGCTACACCTTC. Protein product: CAISESGFYGYTF.

CDR3 region: CASNAGSQETQYF. The CDR3 DNA sequence: TGTGCCAGCAATGCGGGATCCCAAGAGACCCAGTACTTC. The rearrangement uses TRBV2 and TRBJ2-5; the D gene is possibly TRBD2 (6 bases). The V end lost 7 bases, the J end lost 1 base, and 10 bases lay between the germline ends. Looked up from germline, CDR1 is SNHLY and CDR2 is FYNNEI. This CDR3 is built from 13 residues.

The chain is built from TRBV5-1 and TRBJ1-2; possible D gene TRBD1, 5 bases. Per germline, CDR1 SGHRS and CDR2 YFSETQ. V was pared by 1 base and J by 2 bases, with 21 bases between. The CDR3 is made up of 18 amino acids. CDR3 DNA: TGCGCCAGCAGCTTGCGTCCCGGGACGGGTGGCGGAAACTATGGCTACACCTTC. It yields the protein CASSLRPGTGGGNYGYTF.

The chain joins TRBV19 to TRBJ2-3; 8 bases are a match to TRBD2. Germline V lookup: CDR1 LNHDA, CDR2 SQIVND (reference sequence). The CDR3 is 14 residues long. J lost 0 bases, V lost 6 bases, and 2 bases had no gene match. The CDR3 DNA reads TGTGCCAGTAGGGCTAGCGGGAGCACAGATACGCAGTATTTT. The encoded protein is CASRASGSTDTQYF.

This chain joins TRBV11-2 and TRBJ2-1; TRBD2 aligns across 14 bases. CDR1 and CDR2 (germline): SGHAT, FQNNGV. V trimming: 5 bases; J trimming: 10 bases; junction bases outside the gene matches: 7. This CDR3 has 15 residues. CDR3 nucleotide sequence: TGTGCCAGCAGCCTGGGACTAGCGGGAGATCGGGAGCAGTTCTTC. Amino acid sequence: CASSLGLAGDREQFF.